These 30 T cell receptor beta chains were sequenced from one sample in a study of blood T cell repertoires in COVID-19. Clones were read by immunoSEQ multiplex PCR, and TCRdb kept only the in-frame ones, dropping some. The table includes 45,000 to 55,000 clones, about 82% detected once. What was sequenced was peripheral blood. The receptors originated from a man aged 70 or older with active COVID-19.

This chain links TRBV5-1 with TRBJ1-1, with D unresolved. The CDR3 consists of 14 residues. Between the trimmed V and J ends, which lost 5 bases and 1 base, there was a span of 12 bases. From germline, CDR1 is SGHRS and CDR2 YFSETQ. CDR3 nucleotides: TGCGCCAGCAGTTCTTTACTATCGAACACTGAAGCTTTCTTT. It specifies CASSSLLSNTEAFF.

V and J are TRBV5-1 and TRBJ1-4; the D gene is possibly TRBD1 (6 bases). The V end was cut by 4 bases, the J end by 3 bases, with 13 bases between. The CDR3 is 15 amino acids. CDR1 is SGHRS and CDR2 is YFSETQ in the germline V gene. This CDR3 is CASSPDRSSNEKLFF. DNA of the CDR3: TGCGCCAGCAGCCCCGACAGGTCCTCTAATGAAAAACTGTTTTTT.

The chain couples TRBV4-1 to TRBJ2-2; 8 nucleotides match TRBD2. Germline V lookup: CDR1 MGHRA, CDR2 YSYEKL. This CDR3 has 18 residues. The trim removed 0 bases at V and 4 bases at J, leaving 10 bases unmatched. The CDR3 spells CASSQEGGSGALTGELFF. The CDR3 bases are TGCGCCAGCAGCCAAGAAGGGGGTAGCGGGGCACTCACCGGGGAGCTGTTTTTT.

The chain is built from TRBV24-1 and TRBJ2-2, with TRBD1 matching over 7 bases. The J segment lost 0 bases and the V segment lost 7 bases, leaving 1 base of the junction unmatched. In germline, CDR1 is KGHDR, CDR2 SFDVKD. The CDR3 is made up of 14 amino acids. The CDR3 sequence: CATSGTANTGELFF. The CDR3, as DNA: TGTGCCACCAGCGGGACAGCGAACACCGGGGAGCTGTTTTTT.

The chain has TRBV9 and TRBJ2-2; the match to TRBD1 covers 8 bases. The CDR3 length is 15 residues. From germline, CDR1 is SGDLS and CDR2 YYNGEE. After removal of 0 bases from V and 5 bases from J, the junction contained 3 bases not matched to a gene. The CDR3 DNA follows: TGTGCCAGCAGCGTAGATGGACAGGGAACCGGGGAGCTGTTTTTT. It codes for CASSVDGQGTGELFF.

The chain joins TRBV27 to TRBJ1-2, with 7 bases aligning to TRBD1. In germline, CDR1 is MNHEY, CDR2 SMNVEV (reference sequence). The CDR3 is 14 amino acids. Trimming removed 6 bases from V and 6 bases from J; junction bases left unmatched: 10. The CDR3 DNA reads as TGTGCCAGCAGCCCCCGTCGGACAGGTCATGGCTACACCTTC. Amino acids: CASSPRRTGHGYTF.

The rearrangement links TRBV9 to TRBJ1-2; the D gene is possibly TRBD1 (5 bases). Trimming took 4 bases from V and 5 from J, leaving 27 bases between them. The CDR3 is made up of 18 amino acids. CDR1 and CDR2 from the germline V gene are SGDLS and YYNGEE. Written as DNA, the CDR3 is TGTGCCAGCAGCAGAACACCGTTTTCCAAGGACAACGATTATGGCTACACCTTC. Protein: CASSRTPFSKDNDYGYTF.

V is TRBV5-1 and J is TRBJ1-4; D not certain. CDR3 length equals 14 residues. Germline V lookup: CDR1 SGHRS, CDR2 YFSETQ. Trimming removed 7 bases from V and 6 bases from J, with 16 bases in between. CDR3 region: CASRLEGIYEKLFF. The CDR3 DNA reads TGCGCCAGCCGACTGGAGGGCATTTATGAAAAACTGTTTTTT.

The chain couples TRBV4-1 to TRBJ1-3; TRBD1 matches at 8 bases. The germline V gene has CDR1 MGHRA and CDR2 YSYEKL. V trimming: 0 bases; J trimming: 3 bases; junction bases outside the gene matches: 4. The CDR3 has 16 amino acids. The CDR3 spells CASSQETGGYGNTIYF. CDR3 in DNA: TGCGCCAGCAGCCAAGAAACAGGGGGGTATGGAAACACCATATATTTT.

This clone was recorded once. This rearrangement joins TRBV18 to TRBJ1-4; TRBD1 might be the D (6 bases). V was shortened by 3 bases and J by 2 bases, with 10 bases between the two germline ends. Germline assignment: CDR1 KGHSH and CDR2 LQKENI. The CDR3 extends over 15 amino acids. The chain's CDR3 is CASSPSTGTNEKLFF. Written as DNA, the CDR3 is TGTGCCAGCTCACCTTCCACAGGGACTAATGAAAAACTGTTTTTT. Drawing the rest from reference TRBV18 and TRBJ1-4, the complete variable domain is NAGVMQNPRHLVRRRGQEARLRCSPMKGHSHVYWYRQLPEEGLKFMVYLQKENIIDESGMPKERFSAEFPKEGPSILRIQQVVRGDSAAYFCASSPSTGTNEKLFFGSGTQLSVL.

The genes are TRBV7-2 and TRBJ1-1, with 8 bases lining up with TRBD1. Germline CDR1 is SGHTA and CDR2 is FQGNSA. The CDR3 spans 16 residues. J gave up 4 bases and V 4 bases, and 11 bases lay outside the gene matches. The CDR3 is CASSSQPGQGLTEAFF. CDR3 sequence (DNA): TGTGCCAGCAGCTCCCAACCCGGACAGGGACTCACTGAAGCTTTCTTT.

This chain connects TRBV6-2 or TRBV6-3 to TRBJ1-1; D ambiguous. The germline gives CDR1 MNHEY, CDR2 SVGEGT. V was pared by 5 bases and J by 4 bases, with 14 bases between. CDR3 size: 14 residues. CDR3: CASSPTDRSTEAFF. The CDR3 DNA sequence: TGTGCCAGCAGTCCGACGGATAGGAGCACTGAAGCTTTCTTT.

The V gene is TRBV30, the J gene TRBJ1-2; TRBD1 is a possible D gene (6 bases). The V gene's germline CDR1 is GTSNPN and CDR2 SVGIG (reference sequence). Between the trimmed V and J ends, which lost 8 bases and 1 base, there was a span of 17 bases. The CDR3 length is 14 residues. CDR3 amino acids: CALSDSKFNYGYTF. CDR3 bases: TGTGCCCTCTCGGACAGCAAATTTAACTATGGCTACACCTTC. Full variable domain (rest looked up from reference TRBV30 and TRBJ1-2): SQTIHQWPATLVQPVGSPLSLECTVEGTSNPNLYWYRQAAGRGLQLLFYSVGIGQISSEVPQNLSASRPQDRQFILSSKKLLLSDSGFYLCALSDSKFNYGYTFGSGTRLTVV.

The chain couples TRBV5-1 to TRBJ2-5; 10 bases agree with TRBD2. The CDR3 spans 18 residues. Germline V CDR1 and CDR2: SGHRS, YFSETQ. Germline trimming cut 0 bases from V and 0 bases from J; bases unmatched to any gene: 8. Here the CDR3 reads CASSLGIAGGPNQETQYF. The CDR3 coding sequence is TGCGCCAGCAGCTTGGGTATAGCGGGGGGCCCGAACCAAGAGACCCAGTACTTC.

CDR3 bases: TGCGCCAGCAGCCCAAGCGGGGGGCCCTACAATGAGCAGTTCTTC. Amino acid sequence: CASSPSGGPYNEQFF. The V gene is TRBV5-1, the J gene TRBJ2-1, with 9 bases matching TRBD2. Per the germline V gene, CDR1 is SGHRS and CDR2 is YFSETQ. The V gene end was trimmed by 4 bases and the J gene end by 2 bases; junction bases not matched to a gene: 4. The CDR3 consists of 15 residues.

This rearrangement joins TRBV10-3 to TRBJ2-5; 9 positions match TRBD1. CDR1 is ENHRY, CDR2 SYGVKD, per germline. CDR3 length: 15 amino acids. V shed 3 bases and J 5 bases; nucleotides not matched to a gene: 7. Here the CDR3 reads CAISDTQGAGETQYF. CDR3 bases: TGTGCCATCAGTGACACACAGGGGGCCGGCGAGACCCAGTACTTC.

V gene TRBV9 combines with J gene TRBJ2-7; D is unresolved. This CDR3 contains 12 residues. Per germline, CDR1 SGDLS and CDR2 YYNGEE. Trimming shortened V by 4 bases and J by 3 bases, and 8 bases separated the two germline ends. The CDR3 coding sequence is TGTGCCAGCAGCTTCACTGGCTACGAGCAGTACTTC. This sequence encodes CASSFTGYEQYF. Using reference TRBV9 and TRBJ2-7 for the parts outside the CDR3, the full variable domain is DSGVTQTPKHLITATGQRVTLRCSPRSGDLSVYWYQQSLDQGLQFLIQYYNGEERAKGNILERFSAQQFPDLHSELNLSSLELGDSALYFCASSFTGYEQYFGPGTRLTVT.

The sample holds one count of this clone. The chain links TRBV6-2 or TRBV6-3 to TRBJ1-1; 8 bases agree with TRBD1. Unmatched junction bases numbered 2, after V lost 5 bases and J lost 0 bases. The germline V gene has CDR1 MNHEY and CDR2 SVGEGT. This CDR3 has 14 residues. CDR3 sequence (DNA): TGTGCCAGCAGTGGGGACAGGCTGAACACTGAAGCTTTCTTT. Its translation: CASSGDRLNTEAFF.

V gene TRBV3-1 (or the pseudogene TRBV3-2) combines with J gene TRBJ2-7; 7 bases align to TRBD1. This CDR3 comprises 15 residues. J was trimmed by 2 bases and V by 4 bases; bases with no gene match: 8. Germline CDR1 reads LGHDT; CDR2 reads YNNKEL (reference sequence). CDR3 loop: CASSRGTVTAYEQYF. CDR3 in DNA: TGTGCCAGCAGCCGTGGGACAGTCACGGCCTACGAGCAGTACTTC.

This chain connects TRBV6-5 to TRBJ2-2, with 7 bases fitting TRBD2. The germline gives CDR1 MNHEY, CDR2 SVGAGI. This CDR3 contains 14 residues. Unmatched junction bases numbered 1, after V lost 1 base and J lost 5 bases. The DNA of the CDR3 is TGTGCCAGCAGTTACTGGGGGGGTACCGGGGAGCTGTTTTTT. It yields the protein CASSYWGGTGELFF.

This clone came up a few times. The genes are TRBV7-2 and TRBJ1-6; 10 bases are shared with TRBD1. Germline assignment: CDR1 SGHTA and CDR2 FQGNSA. The CDR3 sequence is 15 residues long. V lost 5 bases, J lost 5 bases, and 3 bases stayed unmatched. CDR3 in amino acids: CASSPGQGHNSPLHF. The CDR3 DNA sequence: TGTGCCAGCAGCCCGGGACAGGGGCATAATTCACCCCTCCACTTT.

In nucleotides, the CDR3 is TGTGCCAGCAGCCCCGCTAGCGGGGCGTACAATGAGCAGTTCTTC. Its protein is CASSPASGAYNEQFF. The rearrangement uses TRBV7-9 and TRBJ2-1, with 9 bases that match TRBD2. The CDR3 spans 15 residues. V lost 5 bases and J lost 4; bases outside the gene matches: 6. Germline CDR1 reads SEHNR; CDR2 reads FQNEAQ (reference sequence).

The chain has TRBV19 and TRBJ1-3, with 9 bases identical to TRBD1. J gave up 2 bases and V 7 bases, and 9 bases lay outside the gene matches. CDR1 and CDR2 (germline): LNHDA, SQIVND (reference sequence). The CDR3 covers 16 residues. The CDR3 sequence: CASTYGQGNPGNTIYF. CDR3 sequence (DNA): TGTGCCAGTACCTACGGACAGGGGAACCCTGGAAACACCATATATTTT.

The rearrangement joins TRBV19 to TRBJ2-1; a weak D match, TRBD1 (6 bases). This CDR3 comprises 14 residues. The germline V gene has CDR1 LNHDA and CDR2 SQIVND (reference sequence). V was cut by 5 bases and J by 2 bases, with 10 bases left in between. The CDR3 region has the DNA TGTGCCAGTAGTCAGGGGTCCACCTACAATGAGCAGTTCTTC. Protein product: CASSQGSTYNEQFF.

The rearrangement uses TRBV28 and TRBJ2-3, with TRBD2 identical over 12 bases. In germline, CDR1 is MDHEN, CDR2 SYDVKM. V shed 4 bases, J shed 1 base, and the junction held 3 bases outside the gene matches. This CDR3 is 16 amino acids long. Here the CDR3 reads CASSSGLAGGTDTQYF. CDR3 nucleotide sequence: TGTGCCAGCAGTTCGGGACTAGCGGGTGGCACAGATACGCAGTATTTT.

This chain connects TRBV19 to TRBJ1-3; TRBD1 is a possible D gene (6 bases). Trimming took 6 bases from V and 4 from J, leaving 13 bases between them. This CDR3 region has 14 residues. Germline V gives CDR1 LNHDA, CDR2 SQIVND (reference sequence). The CDR3: CASRNQGLGNTIYF. CDR3 DNA: TGTGCCAGTAGGAACCAGGGGCTCGGAAACACCATATATTTT.

The rearrangement links TRBV6-1 to TRBJ2-5; D perhaps matches TRBD1 (6 bases). This CDR3 is 16 amino acids long. Trimming pared 4 bases from V and 2 bases from J, leaving 17 bases between. Germline assignment: CDR1 MNHNS and CDR2 SASEGT. CDR3 nucleotide sequence: TGTGCCAGCAGTGGGGGGCCTTTAAATTTTCAAGAGACCCAGTACTTC. The encoded protein is CASSGGPLNFQETQYF.

This sequence joins TRBV19 and TRBJ1-5; D not resolved. The length of the CDR3 is 12 residues. V was cut by 8 bases and J by 0 bases, with 5 bases left in between. Looked up from germline, CDR1 is LNHDA and CDR2 is SQIVND (reference sequence). CDR3 residues: CASRGSNQPQHF. CDR3 nucleotide sequence: TGTGCCAGTCGAGGTAGCAATCAGCCCCAGCATTTT.

The J gene is TRBJ2-7, the V gene TRBV19; TRBD2 matches 10 bases. V dropped 7 bases and J dropped 4; count of bases not matched to a gene: 7. The CDR3 has 14 residues. The germline CDR1 and CDR2 sequences are LNHDA and SQIVND (reference sequence). CDR3 in DNA: TGTGCCAGTAAGGCTAGCGGGGGCTCTTACGAGCAGTACTTC. Translated, it gives CASKASGGSYEQYF.

This clone was found once. The V and J genes are TRBV7-3 and TRBJ2-2; 14 bases fit TRBD2. V dropped 3 bases and J dropped 2; count of bases not matched to a gene: 11. The V gene's germline CDR1 is SGHTA and CDR2 FQGTGA. The CDR3 consists of 20 residues. The CDR3 loop reads CASSFGLAGGIAFNTGELFF. The CDR3 DNA sequence: TGTGCCAGCAGCTTCGGACTAGCGGGGGGCATTGCCTTTAACACCGGGGAGCTGTTTTTT.